The 3 T cell receptor beta chains reported below all come from one sample, sequenced in a study of regulatory T cells in long-lasting Graves disease. Building of the TCR beta libraries involved iRepertoire HTBI primers and Arm-PCR of CDR3 regions. In TCRdb, the multiplex PCR reads were re-called with MiXCR into one record per CDR3 protein. Among more than 650,000 distinct CDR3 sequences listed, around 30% were seen once. Time point: persistent/refractory GD, antithyroid drugs over 5 years with positive TRAb. PBMC RNA was the source of the TCR library. The material was peripheral blood mononuclear cells (PBMCs), obtained when the disease was refractory, from a patient treated with antithyroid drugs. The receptors were sampled from a female donor with Graves disease.

There are a few counts of this clonotype. This sequence joins TRBV6-5 and TRBJ1-4; D may be TRBD1 (5 bases). Germline CDR1 MNHEY, CDR2 SVGAGI. The V and J ends lost 4 bases and 5 bases respectively, with 11 bases between them. The CDR3 covers 14 residues. The CDR3 loop reads CASSSAGGNEKLFF. DNA of the CDR3: TGTGCCAGCAGTTCGGCGGGGGGAAATGAAAAACTGTTTTTT.

This clonotype occurred a few times. The CDR3 here is CSARDRGGTGKAFF. In nucleotides, the CDR3 is TGCAGTGCTAGAGATCGCGGGGGGACAGGGAAAGCTTTCTTT. The rearrangement joins TRBV20-1 to TRBJ1-1; 9 bases fit TRBD1. This CDR3 spans 14 amino acids. V lost 0 bases and J lost 9; bases outside the gene matches: 8. Germline CDR1 and CDR2: DFQATT and SNEGSKA (reference sequence).

This clonotype was detected ten times or more. The chain employs TRBV15 and TRBJ1-4; 8 positions agree with TRBD1. The junction had 3 bases not matched to a gene; V was cut back by 1 base and J by 5 bases. The CDR3 is made up of 15 amino acids. The germline V gene has CDR1 LNHNV and CDR2 YYDKDF (reference sequence). The CDR3 loop reads CATSRATGGNEKLFF. In DNA form, the CDR3 reads TGTGCCACCAGCAGAGCCACAGGGGGAAATGAAAAACTGTTTTTT.